This T cell receptor (beta chain) was sequenced during a study of blood T cell repertoires in COVID-19. Turning to the study itself: The United States, Italy and Spain provided the acute and convalescent COVID-19 samples.

The CDR3 covers 12 residues. The V end lost 5 bases, the J end lost 1 base, and 3 bases lay between the germline ends. Germline lookup yields CDR1 KGHSH and CDR2 LQKENI. The repertoire was sequenced with immunoSEQ multiplex PCR; TCRdb's copy has only in-frame clones and lacks some. The sample has under 300,000 clones, 80% to 90% seen once. V usage is TRBV18 and J usage is TRBJ1-5, with D uncertain. The TCR was taken from a woman aged 45-65 years who had recovered from COVID-19. Specimen: PBMCs or T cells enriched from blood (not recorded which). The CDR3 is CASSGSNQPQHF. CDR3 in DNA: TGTGCCAGCTCAGGCAGCAATCAGCCCCAGCATTTT.